This passage covers 14 T cell receptor beta chains from one sample sequenced in a study of T cell responses to AZD1222 COVID-19 vaccine. The protocol was immunoSEQ multiplex PCR, while the TCRdb copy is restricted to in-frame clones and leaves out a portion. The sample carries some 120,000 clones, around 91% recorded once. The sample in question was peripheral blood, obtained 28 days after the second AZD1222 dose. These TCRs come from an adult who received the AZD1222 COVID-19 vaccine.

V usage is TRBV7-9 and J usage is TRBJ2-3; tentatively, D is TRBD1 (5 bases). This CDR3 has 13 amino acids. The germline V gene encodes CDR1 SEHNR and CDR2 FQNEAQ (reference sequence). V lost 3 bases and J lost 5, with 9 bases in between. The CDR3 here is CASSFPGIDTQYF. The CDR3 region has the DNA TGTGCCAGCAGCTTCCCAGGGATAGATACGCAGTATTTT.

The chain is built from TRBV4-2 and TRBJ1-2, with D tentatively TRBD1 (5 bases). V dropped 0 bases and J dropped 8 bases, with 10 bases sitting between them. The length of the CDR3 is 13 residues. CDR1 is LGHNA, CDR2 YNFKEQ, per germline. The CDR3 DNA reads TGTGCCAGCAGCCAAGAGGGGGGTAGGGGCTACACCTTC. This sequence encodes CASSQEGGRGYTF.

CDR3 region: CASSQPGQGGYQPQHF. In DNA form, the CDR3 reads TGCGCCAGCAGTCAGCCGGGACAGGGTGGCTATCAGCCCCAGCATTTT. This chain links TRBV23-1 with TRBJ1-5; 9 bases line up with TRBD1. TRBV23-1 counts as an open reading frame of uncertain function. CDR3 length: 16 residues. V was pared by 3 bases and J by 5 bases, with 8 bases of the junction left unmatched.

The chain is built from TRBV6-5 and TRBJ1-2; D call uncertain. Per the germline V gene, CDR1 is MNHEY and CDR2 is SVGAGI. The CDR3 has 13 residues. With 6 bases removed from V and 4 bases from J, the gap between germline ends came to 12 bases. The CDR3 region is CASSRTEIYGYTF. The CDR3 bases are TGTGCCAGCAGCCGCACAGAGATCTATGGCTACACCTTC.

This clone was detected once. V usage is TRBV24-1 and J usage is TRBJ1-5, with D unresolved. Germline V lookup: CDR1 KGHDR, CDR2 SFDVKD. V was clipped by 0 bases and J by 4 bases, with 0 bases between them. The CDR3 totals 12 residues. The CDR3 coding sequence is TGTGCCACCAGTGATTTGAATCAGCCCCAGCATTTT. It codes for CATSDLNQPQHF.

This rearrangement joins TRBV5-6 to TRBJ2-3; no definite D call. Germline V gives CDR1 SGHDT, CDR2 YYEEEE. Trimming pared 6 bases from V and 1 base from J, leaving 9 bases between. The length of the CDR3 is 13 residues. CDR3 sequence reads: CASTKWGTDTQYF. The CDR3 DNA is TGTGCCAGCACCAAATGGGGCACAGATACGCAGTATTTT. Based on the CDR3 plus reference TRBV5-6 and TRBJ2-3, the full variable domain is DAGVTQSPTHLIKTRGQQVTLRCSPKSGHDTVSWYQQALGQGPQFIFQYYEEEERQRGNFPDRFSGHQFPNYSSELNVNALLLGDSALYLCASTKWGTDTQYFGPGTRLTVL.

This chain links TRBV29-1 with TRBJ2-1; 10 nucleotides line up with TRBD1. Germline trimming cut 7 bases from V and 6 bases from J; bases unmatched to any gene: 6. Germline values: CDR1 SQVTM, CDR2 ANQGSEA. The CDR3 extends over 13 amino acids. This CDR3 is CSAAGTGVNEQFF. CDR3 in DNA: TGCAGCGCTGCCGGGACAGGGGTCAATGAGCAGTTCTTC.

The V and J genes are TRBV7-9 and TRBJ2-7, with 8 bases that match TRBD2. Germline lookup yields CDR1 SEHNR and CDR2 FQNEAQ (reference sequence). J was trimmed by 6 bases and V by 4 bases; bases with no gene match: 17. This CDR3 is 17 amino acids long. The CDR3 sequence is CASSSLTAREGFLEQYF. In DNA form, the CDR3 reads TGTGCCAGCAGCTCATTGACAGCCCGGGAGGGATTCCTCGAGCAGTACTTC.

The chain is built from TRBV15 and TRBJ1-1, with TRBD1 matching over 7 bases. Germline values: CDR1 LNHNV, CDR2 YYDKDF (reference sequence). This CDR3 is built from 14 residues. The junction had 5 bases not matched to a gene; V was cut back by 0 bases and J by 7 bases. CDR3 DNA: TGTGCCACCAGCAGAGATCTCGGGACAGATGAAGCTTTCTTT. It yields the protein CATSRDLGTDEAFF.

The J gene is TRBJ2-5, the V gene TRBV5-4; TRBD2 matches 9 bases. CDR3 length: 13 residues. Germline CDR1 and CDR2: SGHNT and YYREEE (reference sequence). With V trimmed by 9 bases and J by 5 bases, 8 bases remained unmatched. As DNA, the CDR3 is TGTGCCACGGGACTAGCAGCCATTGAGACCCAGTACTTC. Residues: CATGLAAIETQYF.

This chain links TRBV9 with TRBJ2-1; D call uncertain. The length of the CDR3 is 14 residues. Deletions cut 3 bases from V and 0 bases from J, with 7 bases between. The germline gives CDR1 SGDLS, CDR2 YYNGEE. The CDR3 sequence is CASSGPISYNEQFF. CDR3 sequence (DNA): TGTGCCAGCAGCGGACCGATCTCCTACAATGAGCAGTTCTTC.

This chain joins TRBV19 and TRBJ1-3; no clear D gene. The CDR3 extends over 15 amino acids. Trimming cost V 1 base and J 1 base, with 8 bases left between them. The germline V gene encodes CDR1 LNHDA and CDR2 SQIVND (reference sequence). The CDR3 sequence: CASSIGRASGNTIYF. The CDR3 DNA follows: TGTGCCAGTAGTATAGGGCGGGCATCTGGAAACACCATATATTTT. Full variable domain (outside the CDR3, taken from reference TRBV19 and TRBJ1-3): DGGITQSPKYLFRKEGQNVTLSCEQNLNHDAMYWYRQDPGQGLRLIYYSQIVNDFQKGDIAEGYSVSREKKESFPLTVTSAQKNPTAFYLCASSIGRASGNTIYFGEGSWLTVV.

This clone was recorded only once. CDR3 sequence (DNA): TGTGCCATCAGTGAGAACGCTAGAAGCGAGCAGTACTTC. Translated, it gives CAISENARSEQYF. This chain uses TRBV10-3 with TRBJ2-7; D not resolved. The CDR3 has 13 residues. The germline CDR1 and CDR2 sequences are ENHRY and SYGVKD. V lost 2 bases to trimming and J lost 6 bases, with 11 bases between them.

This chain connects TRBV5-4 to TRBJ2-1; 8 bases are a match to TRBD2. The CDR3 sequence is 17 residues long. Germline V gene data show CDR1 as SGHNT and CDR2 as YYREEE (reference sequence). Trimming cost V 1 base and J 0 bases; bases outside gene matches: 6. The DNA of the CDR3 is TGTGCCAGCAGCTTGATAAGCGGGAGTACCTCCTACAATGAGCAGTTCTTC. Encoded protein: CASSLISGSTSYNEQFF.